Listed here are 8 T cell receptor beta chains from one sample, sequenced in a study of blood T cell repertoires in COVID-19. TCRdb keeps only in-frame clones here, not all; method: immunoSEQ multiplex PCR. Of tens of thousands of clones listed, 87% were seen once; the top ten hold roughly 5.3%. What was sequenced was peripheral blood. These receptors all stem from a man older than 75 in a cohort sampled during active COVID-19.

The rearrangement uses TRBV9 and TRBJ2-1; D is perhaps TRBD2 (6 bases). The V end was cut by 0 bases, the J end by 10 bases, with 17 bases between. The CDR3 has 15 residues. Germline values: CDR1 SGDLS, CDR2 YYNGEE. The CDR3 is CASSVAAGPPQEQFF. In DNA form, the CDR3 reads TGTGCCAGCAGCGTAGCGGCGGGGCCGCCTCAAGAGCAGTTCTTC.

V usage is TRBV5-5 and J usage is TRBJ2-7; 10 nucleotides match TRBD1. Germline V gives CDR1 SGHKS, CDR2 YYEKEE (reference sequence). The V gene end was trimmed by 7 bases and the J gene end by 4 bases; junction bases not matched to a gene: 8. CDR3 length equals 14 residues. The CDR3 DNA reads as TGTGCCAGCCTCTCCGGGACAGGGGATTACGAGCAGTACTTC. Amino acid sequence: CASLSGTGDYEQYF.

V usage is TRBV6-5 and J usage is TRBJ2-5; perhaps TRBD1 as D (7 bases). With 6 bases removed from V and 4 bases from J, the gap between germline ends came to 15 bases. This CDR3 is built from 14 residues. Germline CDR1 and CDR2: MNHEY and SVGAGI. The CDR3 sequence: CASRRQGGGETQYF. The CDR3 DNA sequence: TGTGCCAGCAGGCGACAGGGAGGAGGAGAGACCCAGTACTTC.

V usage is TRBV9 and J usage is TRBJ2-5; TRBD1 matches at 9 bases. V was clipped by 4 bases and J by 5 bases; unmatched bases: 6. There are 14 residues in the CDR3. Germline values: CDR1 SGDLS, CDR2 YYNGEE. The CDR3 nucleotides read TGTGCCAGCAGCACGGGACAGGGTCGTGAGACCCAGTACTTC. As protein: CASSTGQGRETQYF.

This clone has only one observation. The chain carries TRBV3-1 (or the pseudogene TRBV3-2) and TRBJ2-3, with 9 bases fitting TRBD1. This CDR3 comprises 16 residues. Looked up from germline, CDR1 is LGHDT and CDR2 is YNNKEL (reference sequence). Trimming cost V 2 bases and J 4 bases; bases outside gene matches: 7. The CDR3, as DNA: TGTGCCAGCAGCCAAAGCTTAACAGGGGGCCCAGATACGCAGTATTTT. It yields the protein CASSQSLTGGPDTQYF.

This chain connects TRBV27 to TRBJ1-6; 8 bases align to TRBD1. Germline V lookup: CDR1 MNHEY, CDR2 SMNVEV (reference sequence). Losses at the gene ends were 6 bases for V and 5 bases for J; bases not matched to a gene: 9. The CDR3 covers 16 residues. DNA for the CDR3: TGTGCCAGCAGAGCTAGACAGGGGAGGGATAATTCACCCCTCCACTTT. This codes for CASRARQGRDNSPLHF.

This clone was seen a handful of times. The chain joins TRBV10-1 to TRBJ2-7; 8 bases align to TRBD2. CDR1 WNHNN and CDR2 SYGVQD come from the germline V gene (reference sequence). This CDR3 has 15 amino acids. Unmatched junction bases numbered 9, after V lost 3 bases and J lost 5 bases. CDR3 sequence (DNA): TGCGCCAGCAGTGATAATCCGGGAGGGCCCCACGAGCAGTACTTC. Its protein is CASSDNPGGPHEQYF.

The chain joins TRBV11-3 to TRBJ1-2; 8 bases are a match to TRBD1. Germline V gene data show CDR1 as SGHNT and CDR2 as YENEEA. V was clipped by 6 bases and J by 3 bases; unmatched bases: 12. The CDR3 loop spans 16 amino acids. In nucleotides, the CDR3 is TGTGCCAGCAGGCCCAACAGGGGGGGGCTCTACTATGGCTACACCTTC. Translated: CASRPNRGGLYYGYTF.